One sample yielded the 7 T cell receptor beta chains listed below, sequenced in a study of cytomegalovirus exposure and HLA in healthy donors (dated by TCRdb to about 2017). The library was prepared using the immunoSEQ multiplex PCR assay. In its TCRdb copy, this immuneACCESS table keeps in-frame sequences only and misses some clones. Where compared with another copy, unresolved V genes explain less than half of these, and the others have no known cause. This sample has tens of thousands of clones in its table, and 92% of those were observed once. The ten largest clonotypes hold approximately 1.5% of the sample. The sequencing input was PBMCs. Source of these receptors: a young man in good health and CMV-seronegative.

The chain combines TRBV28 with TRBJ2-7; possible D gene TRBD1, 5 bases. Germline CDR1 is MDHEN and CDR2 is SYDVKM. Deletions cut 2 bases from V and 3 bases from J, with 11 bases between. The CDR3 has 14 amino acids. CDR3 sequence (DNA): TGTGCCAGCAGTTTAAGGGGCCAGATCTACGAGCAGTACTTC. It yields the protein CASSLRGQIYEQYF.

The gene calls are TRBV9 and TRBJ2-1, with TRBD2 identical over 10 bases. The J segment lost 0 bases and the V segment lost 0 bases, leaving 3 bases of the junction unmatched. In germline, CDR1 is SGDLS, CDR2 YYNGEE. CDR3 size: 17 residues. CDR3 sequence reads: CASSVAASGSSYNEQFF. The DNA for the CDR3 is TGTGCCAGCAGCGTAGCGGCTAGCGGGAGCTCCTACAATGAGCAGTTCTTC.

The V call is TRBV10-1, the J call TRBJ2-7; 15 positions match TRBD2. CDR3 size: 14 residues. Germline loops: CDR1 WNHNN, CDR2 SYGVQD (reference sequence). Trimming took 6 bases from V and 7 from J; bases not matched to a gene: 4. The CDR3 region has the DNA TGCGCCAGCAGCGTGGGACTAGCGGGAGGTGAGCAGTACTTC. Translating it yields CASSVGLAGGEQYF.

The chain has TRBV11-2 and TRBJ2-7; possible D gene TRBD1, 6 bases. Germline loops: CDR1 SGHAT, CDR2 FQNNGV. With 4 bases removed from V and 4 bases from J, the gap between germline ends came to 14 bases. The CDR3 covers 14 residues. CDR3 sequence: CASSSTGTLYEQYF. The CDR3 nucleotides read TGTGCCAGCAGCTCGACCGGGACACTGTACGAGCAGTACTTC.

The rearrangement uses TRBV6-1 and TRBJ2-2; 7 bases fit TRBD1. The CDR3 length is 15 residues. Unmatched junction bases numbered 5, after V lost 5 bases and J lost 2 bases. Germline CDR1 and CDR2: MNHNS and SASEGT. The CDR3 nucleotides read TGTGCCAGCAGTATCGACAGGGCTAACACCGGGGAGCTGTTTTTT. This gives the protein CASSIDRANTGELFF.

V usage is TRBV7-9 and J usage is TRBJ2-5, with 9 bases lining up with TRBD2. V shed 1 base and J 4 bases; nucleotides not matched to a gene: 10. This CDR3 contains 17 residues. Germline V gene data show CDR1 as SEHNR and CDR2 as FQNEAQ (reference sequence). CDR3 nucleotides: TGTGCCAGCAGCTTAGGAGGGGTAGCGGGAGTAGGAGAGACCCAGTACTTC. Translated: CASSLGGVAGVGETQYF.

The chain employs TRBV5-1 and TRBJ2-7; 8 bases fit TRBD2. Germline values: CDR1 SGHRS, CDR2 YFSETQ. This CDR3 is built from 17 residues. Unmatched junction bases numbered 17, after V lost 5 bases and J lost 4 bases. CDR3 loop: CASSYDVVLGLGYEQYF. The CDR3 DNA is TGCGCCAGCAGTTATGATGTAGTTCTGGGACTAGGGTACGAGCAGTACTTC.